Presented here are 26 T cell receptor beta chains from one specimen sequenced in a study of T cell responses to AZD1222 COVID-19 vaccine. Data came from immunoSEQ multiplex PCR; TCRdb stores just in-frame clones and leaves some out. The sample shows over 85,000 clones, around 83% of them seen only once. The sequencing used peripheral blood, collected on day 0 of AZD1222 vaccination. Receptor source: an adult in good health.

V usage is TRBV6-2 or TRBV6-3 and J usage is TRBJ2-1; the D is unclear. Looked up from germline, CDR1 is MNHEY and CDR2 is SVGEGT. Trimming took off 2 bases at V and 7 bases at J, with 12 bases between the two ends. There are 14 residues in the CDR3. DNA of the CDR3: TGTGCCAGCAGTTACGCTCAGCAGATTAATGAGCAGTTCTTC. Protein product: CASSYAQQINEQFF.

J is TRBJ1-1 and V is TRBV5-5; D is unclear. Germline loops: CDR1 SGHKS, CDR2 YYEKEE (reference sequence). Trimming took 0 bases from V and 0 from J, leaving 6 bases between them. The CDR3 is made up of 14 amino acids. This chain's CDR3 is CASSLGPMNTEAFF. The CDR3 bases are TGTGCCAGCAGCTTGGGACCGATGAACACTGAAGCTTTCTTT.

The chain links TRBV30 to TRBJ1-1; 8 nucleotides agree with TRBD1. Looked up from germline, CDR1 is GTSNPN and CDR2 is SVGIG (reference sequence). Trimming cost V 3 bases and J 2 bases; bases outside gene matches: 11. The CDR3 is 16 residues long. In nucleotides, the CDR3 is TGTGCCTGGAGGGGGACAGGAAATATTATTAACACTGAAGCTTTCTTT. Translated: CAWRGTGNIINTEAFF.

The genes are TRBV5-3 and TRBJ2-1, with TRBD2 matching over 11 bases. Being an ORF, TRBV5-3 has a function that is uncertain. CDR3 size: 17 residues. J was trimmed by 6 bases and V by 6 bases; bases with no gene match: 14. CDR3 residues: CARTIPGTSGGSNEQFF. CDR3 DNA sequence: TGTGCCAGAACGATTCCCGGGACTAGCGGAGGGAGCAATGAGCAGTTCTTC.

The rearrangement uses TRBV5-6 and TRBJ2-1; perhaps TRBD1 as D (6 bases). This CDR3 contains 17 residues. V was shortened by 4 bases and J by 3 bases, with 20 bases between the two germline ends. Germline V lookup: CDR1 SGHDT, CDR2 YYEEEE. The CDR3 is CASSRRGSWVVYNEQFF. As DNA, the CDR3 is TGTGCCAGCAGCCGAAGGGGGAGTTGGGTGGTCTACAATGAGCAGTTCTTC.

The genes are TRBV28 and TRBJ1-2, with D possibly matching TRBD1 (5 bases). The germline V gene encodes CDR1 MDHEN and CDR2 SYDVKM. Trimming took off 5 bases at V and 4 bases at J, with 20 bases between the two ends. The CDR3 contains 16 residues. The CDR3 bases are TGTGCCAGCAGTCTGGTCCTTCTCTCTAGGGGCTATGGCTACACCTTC. Encoded protein: CASSLVLLSRGYGYTF.

The chain has TRBV6-1 and TRBJ2-7; no firm D call. The CDR3 sequence is 16 residues long. CDR1 MNHNS and CDR2 SASEGT come from the germline V gene. V lost 3 bases, J lost 2 bases, and 17 bases lay in between. In DNA, the CDR3 is TGTGCCAGCAGTGATATTCCCGGCAGTGGGGCCTACGAGCAGTACTTC. Translating it yields CASSDIPGSGAYEQYF.

V gene TRBV28 combines with J gene TRBJ2-3; TRBD1 aligns across 11 bases. CDR3 length: 15 residues. V lost 6 bases to trimming and J lost 4 bases; unmatched junction nucleotides: 6. Germline lookup yields CDR1 MDHEN and CDR2 SYDVKM. Here the CDR3 DNA reads TGTGCCAGCAGGTCCGGGACAGGGGGTTCAGATACGCAGTATTTT. Protein: CASRSGTGGSDTQYF.

This clone came up a few times. V usage is TRBV3-1 (or the pseudogene TRBV3-2) and J usage is TRBJ2-5; tentative D call: TRBD1 (6 bases). Germline CDR1 reads LGHDT; CDR2 reads YNNKEL (reference sequence). V lost 3 bases and J 1 base, leaving 15 bases between the germline ends. The CDR3 has 16 residues. This CDR3 is CASSHPSGRGQETQYF. DNA for the CDR3: TGTGCCAGCAGCCACCCCTCGGGCAGGGGCCAAGAGACCCAGTACTTC.

This clone showed up just once. This chain joins TRBV6-2 or TRBV6-3 and TRBJ2-2; D gene ambiguous. Germline CDR1 is MNHEY and CDR2 is SVGEGT. The CDR3 extends over 13 amino acids. Trimming stripped 2 bases from V and 4 bases from J, with 5 bases between. CDR3 bases: TGTGCCAGCAGTTACCTAGGCACCGGGGAGCTGTTTTTT. The encoded protein is CASSYLGTGELFF.

The gene calls are TRBV24-1 and TRBJ2-1; D is perhaps TRBD1 (6 bases). This CDR3 is built from 17 residues. Germline lookup yields CDR1 KGHDR and CDR2 SFDVKD. Trimming shortened V by 9 bases and J by 0 bases, and 20 bases separated the two germline ends. CDR3 nucleotides: TGTGCCACCCAGGGGTCTCTAGGGTTGGGCTCCTACAATGAGCAGTTCTTC. Its protein product is CATQGSLGLGSYNEQFF.

The rearrangement uses TRBV9 and TRBJ1-2; TRBD1 aligns across 7 bases. Germline CDR1 and CDR2: SGDLS and YYNGEE. This CDR3 region has 15 residues. The trim removed 2 bases at V and 4 bases at J, leaving 8 bases unmatched. The CDR3 DNA is TGTGCCAGCAGCGTTCGGGACAGAGACTTCTATGGCTACACCTTC. It codes for CASSVRDRDFYGYTF.

The CDR3, as DNA: TGTGCCTGGACACTAGATAGCAATCAGCCCCAGCATTTT. Protein: CAWTLDSNQPQHF. V gene TRBV30 combines with J gene TRBJ1-5; D unclear. The CDR3 extends over 13 amino acids. V lost 4 bases to trimming and J lost 0 bases, with 7 bases between them. CDR1 GTSNPN and CDR2 SVGIG come from the germline V gene (reference sequence).

CDR3 sequence: CASKREQTSPYGYTF. CDR3 bases: TGTGCCAGCAAAAGAGAACAGACTTCCCCTTATGGCTACACCTTC. The rearrangement links TRBV7-2 to TRBJ1-2; D not certain. V lost 7 bases, J lost 5 bases, and 20 bases lay in between. Germline lookup yields CDR1 SGHTA and CDR2 FQGNSA. The CDR3 is made up of 15 amino acids.

The J gene is TRBJ1-4, the V gene TRBV6-1; TRBD1 aligns across 7 bases. Losses at the gene ends were 3 bases for V and 0 bases for J; bases not matched to a gene: 4. Germline CDR1 MNHNS, CDR2 SASEGT. The CDR3 spans 16 residues. The CDR3 is CASSETGTATNEKLFF. For the CDR3, the DNA is TGTGCCAGCAGTGAGACAGGGACTGCAACTAATGAAAAACTGTTTTTT.

Only a few counts were recorded for this clone. The CDR3: CASSTLTGQGYTF. In nucleotides, the CDR3 is TGTGCCAGCAGTACCTTAACAGGGCAAGGCTACACCTTC. This chain joins TRBV12-3 or TRBV12-4 and TRBJ1-2; TRBD1 is a possible D gene (6 bases). The CDR3 contains 13 residues. Trimming pared 5 bases from V and 8 bases from J, leaving 15 bases between.

This chain joins TRBV11-3 and TRBJ1-1; 8 positions agree with TRBD1. Germline V gene sequence: CDR1 SGHNT, CDR2 YENEEA. The CDR3 is 15 amino acids. The V and J ends lost 5 bases and 1 base, in that order; junction bases with no gene match: 6. The CDR3 is CASSQSGTGNTEAFF. The CDR3 nucleotides are TGTGCCAGCAGCCAATCGGGGACAGGGAACACTGAAGCTTTCTTT.

The J gene is TRBJ1-5, the V gene TRBV11-1, with TRBD1 matching over 11 bases. Germline assignment: CDR1 SGHAT and CDR2 FQDESV (reference sequence). V was pared by 5 bases and J by 6 bases, with 3 bases of the junction left unmatched. The CDR3 runs to 14 residues. CDR3 nucleotides: TGTGCCAGCAGCCTCGGGACAGGGGGTCAGCCCCAGCATTTT. Translating it yields CASSLGTGGQPQHF.

The chain couples TRBV27 to TRBJ2-3; TRBD2 is a possible D gene (5 bases). The V and J ends lost 8 bases and 4 bases respectively, with 13 bases between them. The germline V gene has CDR1 MNHEY and CDR2 SMNVEV (reference sequence). This CDR3 comprises 13 residues. CDR3 bases: TGTGCCAGCGGTCGTCTGAGGGCAGATACGCAGTATTTT. This sequence encodes CASGRLRADTQYF.

This chain joins TRBV9 and TRBJ2-1; D is perhaps TRBD2 (6 bases). Trimming took off 1 base at V and 2 bases at J, with 10 bases between the two ends. The CDR3 totals 15 residues. In germline, CDR1 is SGDLS, CDR2 YYNGEE. The CDR3 reads CASSVISGTYNEQFF. CDR3 bases: TGTGCCAGCAGCGTAATTAGCGGTACCTACAATGAGCAGTTCTTC.

V and J are TRBV28 and TRBJ1-5, with D hard to call. V lost 6 bases and J 0 bases, leaving 6 bases between the germline ends. CDR3 size: 13 residues. Germline CDR1 and CDR2: MDHEN and SYDVKM. CDR3: CASRTNSNQPQHF. CDR3 in DNA: TGTGCCAGCAGAACGAATAGCAATCAGCCCCAGCATTTT.

The chain employs TRBV28 and TRBJ1-5, with D hard to call. The CDR3 covers 12 residues. In germline, CDR1 is MDHEN, CDR2 SYDVKM. Trimming removed 1 base from V and 6 bases from J, with 4 bases in between. This CDR3 is CASSLYGQPQHF. The CDR3, as DNA: TGTGCCAGCAGTTTATACGGTCAGCCCCAGCATTTT.

The chain couples TRBV28 to TRBJ1-6; D is unclear. Germline V gene data show CDR1 as MDHEN and CDR2 as SYDVKM. The V end was cut by 8 bases, the J end by 13 bases, with 18 bases between. This CDR3 contains 13 residues. The CDR3 DNA sequence: TGTGCCAGCGTTAGTGAGGGAGCTGGCCCCCTCCACTTT. Its translation is CASVSEGAGPLHF. Drawing the rest from reference TRBV28 and TRBJ1-6, the complete variable domain is DVKVTQSSRYLVKRTGEKVFLECVQDMDHENMFWYRQDPGLGLRLIYFSYDVKMKEKGDIPEGYSVSREKKERFSLILESASTNQTSMYLCASVSEGAGPLHFGNGTRLTVT.

This clone was seen just once. The V and J genes are TRBV19 and TRBJ2-7; D uncertain. Germline CDR1 reads LNHDA; CDR2 reads SQIVND (reference sequence). The CDR3 length is 13 residues. The V gene lost 0 bases and the J gene lost 4 bases, with 7 bases spanning the gap. CDR3 in DNA: TGTGCCAGTAGTATAGAGGACGGATACGAGCAGTACTTC. This sequence encodes CASSIEDGYEQYF.

This chain links TRBV19 with TRBJ1-5, with a possible D match to TRBD1 (5 bases). The CDR3 contains 14 residues. Germline CDR1 reads LNHDA; CDR2 reads SQIVND (reference sequence). Trimming took off 4 bases at V and 5 bases at J, with 12 bases between the two ends. CDR3 in DNA: TGTGCCAGTAGTACGGGGGACTATTATCAGCCCCAGCATTTT. Its translation: CASSTGDYYQPQHF.

The chain carries TRBV5-1 and TRBJ1-1, with D tentatively TRBD1 (6 bases). The germline V and J ends were trimmed by 0 bases and 0 bases, with 9 bases remaining between them. CDR3 length: 15 amino acids. CDR1 and CDR2 (germline): SGHRS, YFSETQ. The CDR3 sequence is CASSLAQGLNTEAFF. The CDR3 DNA follows: TGCGCCAGCAGCTTGGCCCAGGGGTTGAACACTGAAGCTTTCTTT.